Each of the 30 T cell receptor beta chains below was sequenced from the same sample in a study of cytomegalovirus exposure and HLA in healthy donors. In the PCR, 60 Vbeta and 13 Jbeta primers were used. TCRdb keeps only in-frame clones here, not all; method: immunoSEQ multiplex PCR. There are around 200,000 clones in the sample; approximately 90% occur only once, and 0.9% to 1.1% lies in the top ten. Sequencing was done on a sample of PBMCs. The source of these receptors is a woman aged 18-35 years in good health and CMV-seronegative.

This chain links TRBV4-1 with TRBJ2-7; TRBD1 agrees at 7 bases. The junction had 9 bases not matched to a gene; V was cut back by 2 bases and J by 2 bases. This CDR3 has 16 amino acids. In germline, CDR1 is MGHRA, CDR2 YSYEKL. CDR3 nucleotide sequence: TGCGCCAGCAGCCAAAACACAGGGGTAGGTGCCTACGAGCAGTACTTC. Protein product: CASSQNTGVGAYEQYF.

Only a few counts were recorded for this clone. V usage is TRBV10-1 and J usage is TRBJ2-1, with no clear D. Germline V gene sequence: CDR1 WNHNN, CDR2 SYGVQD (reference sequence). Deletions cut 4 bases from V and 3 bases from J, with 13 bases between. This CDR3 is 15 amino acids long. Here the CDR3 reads CASSAARGYYNEQFF. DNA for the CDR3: TGCGCCAGCAGTGCGGCGCGCGGTTACTACAATGAGCAGTTCTTC.

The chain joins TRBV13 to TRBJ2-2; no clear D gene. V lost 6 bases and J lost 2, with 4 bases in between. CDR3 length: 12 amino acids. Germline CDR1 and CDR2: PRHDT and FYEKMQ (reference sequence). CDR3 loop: CASRLNTGELFF. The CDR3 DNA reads TGTGCCAGCAGACTCAACACCGGGGAGCTGTTTTTT. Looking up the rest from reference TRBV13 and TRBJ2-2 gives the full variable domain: AAGVIQSPRHLIKEKRETATLKCYPIPRHDTVYWYQQGPGQDPQFLISFYEKMQSDKGSIPDRFSAQQFSDYHSELNMSSLELGDSALYFCASRLNTGELFFGEGSRLTVL.

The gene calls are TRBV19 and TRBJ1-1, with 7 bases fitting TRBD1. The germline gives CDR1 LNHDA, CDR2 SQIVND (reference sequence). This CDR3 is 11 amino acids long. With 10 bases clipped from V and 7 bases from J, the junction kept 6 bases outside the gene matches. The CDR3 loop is CAIKQGLEAFF. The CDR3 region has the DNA TGTGCCATAAAACAGGGGCTTGAAGCTTTCTTT. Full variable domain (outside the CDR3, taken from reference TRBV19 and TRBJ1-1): DGGITQSPKYLFRKEGQNVTLSCEQNLNHDAMYWYRQDPGQGLRLIYYSQIVNDFQKGDIAEGYSVSREKKESFPLTVTSAQKNPTAFYLCAIKQGLEAFFGQGTRLTVV.

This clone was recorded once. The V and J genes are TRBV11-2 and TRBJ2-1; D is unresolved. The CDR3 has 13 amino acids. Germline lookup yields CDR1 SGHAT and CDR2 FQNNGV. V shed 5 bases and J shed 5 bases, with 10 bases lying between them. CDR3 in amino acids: CASSPTSDNEQFF. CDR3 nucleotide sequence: TGTGCCAGCAGCCCCACGTCGGACAATGAGCAGTTCTTC. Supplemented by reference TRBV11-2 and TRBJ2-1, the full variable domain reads EAGVAQSPRYKIIEKRQSVAFWCNPISGHATLYWYQQILGQGPKLLIQFQNNGVVDDSQLPKDRFSAERLKGVDSTLKIQPAKLEDSAVYLCASSPTSDNEQFFGPGTRLTVL.

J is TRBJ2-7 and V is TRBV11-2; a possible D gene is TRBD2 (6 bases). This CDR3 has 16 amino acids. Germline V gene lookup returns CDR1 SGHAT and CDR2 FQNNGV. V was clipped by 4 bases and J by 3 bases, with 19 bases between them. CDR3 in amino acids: CASSSTGLQVNYEQYF. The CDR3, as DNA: TGTGCCAGCAGCTCGACGGGACTGCAAGTCAACTACGAGCAGTACTTC. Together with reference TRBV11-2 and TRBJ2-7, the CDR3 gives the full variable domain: EAGVAQSPRYKIIEKRQSVAFWCNPISGHATLYWYQQILGQGPKLLIQFQNNGVVDDSQLPKDRFSAERLKGVDSTLKIQPAKLEDSAVYLCASSSTGLQVNYEQYFGPGTRLTVT.

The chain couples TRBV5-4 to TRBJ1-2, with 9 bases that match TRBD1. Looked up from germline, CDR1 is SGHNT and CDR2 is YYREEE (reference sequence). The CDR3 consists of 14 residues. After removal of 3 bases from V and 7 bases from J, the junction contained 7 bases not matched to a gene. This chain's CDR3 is CASSYTGGLSGYTF. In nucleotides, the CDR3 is TGTGCCAGCAGCTACACAGGGGGCTTAAGTGGCTACACCTTC. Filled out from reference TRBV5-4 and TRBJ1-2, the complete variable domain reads ETGVTQSPTHLIKTRGQQVTLRCSSQSGHNTVSWYQQALGQGPQFIFQYYREEENGRGNFPPRFSGLQFPNYSSELNVNALELDDSALYLCASSYTGGLSGYTFGSGTRLTVV.

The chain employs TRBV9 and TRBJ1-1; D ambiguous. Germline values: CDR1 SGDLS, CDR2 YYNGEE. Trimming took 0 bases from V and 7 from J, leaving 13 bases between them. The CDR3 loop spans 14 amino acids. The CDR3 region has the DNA TGTGCCAGCAGCGTAGAAGGTGGCGGGCTTGAAGCTTTCTTT. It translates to CASSVEGGGLEAFF.

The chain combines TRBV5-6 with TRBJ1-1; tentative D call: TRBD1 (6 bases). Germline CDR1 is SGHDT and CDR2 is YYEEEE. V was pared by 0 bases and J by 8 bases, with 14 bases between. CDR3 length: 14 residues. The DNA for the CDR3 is TGTGCCAGCAGCTTGGTAGACAGGCTCGGGGAAGCTTTCTTT. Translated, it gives CASSLVDRLGEAFF.

The CDR3 bases are TGTGCCAGCAGCTTGATAGGGGTCATGAACACTGAAGCTTTCTTT. Protein: CASSLIGVMNTEAFF. The rearrangement links TRBV11-3 to TRBJ1-1, with D tentatively TRBD1 (5 bases). The CDR3 extends over 15 amino acids. Germline V gene data show CDR1 as SGHNT and CDR2 as YENEEA. V shed 3 bases and J shed 0 bases, with 11 bases lying between them.

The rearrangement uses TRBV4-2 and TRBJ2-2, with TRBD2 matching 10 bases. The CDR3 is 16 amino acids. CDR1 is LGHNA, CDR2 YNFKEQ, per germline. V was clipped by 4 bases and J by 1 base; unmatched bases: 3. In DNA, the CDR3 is TGTGCCAGCAGCCGTCGACTAGCGGGGAACACCGGGGAGCTGTTTTTT. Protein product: CASSRRLAGNTGELFF.

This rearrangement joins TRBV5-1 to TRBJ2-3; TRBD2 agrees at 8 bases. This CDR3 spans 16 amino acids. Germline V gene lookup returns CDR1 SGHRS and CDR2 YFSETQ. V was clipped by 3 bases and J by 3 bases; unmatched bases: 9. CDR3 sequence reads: CASSWVFSGTTDTQYF. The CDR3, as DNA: TGCGCCAGCAGCTGGGTCTTTAGCGGGACTACAGATACGCAGTATTTT.

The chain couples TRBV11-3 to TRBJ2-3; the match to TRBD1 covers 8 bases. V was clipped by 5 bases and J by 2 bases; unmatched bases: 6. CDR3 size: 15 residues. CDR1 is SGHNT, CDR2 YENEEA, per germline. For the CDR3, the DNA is TGTGCCAGCAGCCACCGGACAGGGACCACAGATACGCAGTATTTT. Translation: CASSHRTGTTDTQYF.

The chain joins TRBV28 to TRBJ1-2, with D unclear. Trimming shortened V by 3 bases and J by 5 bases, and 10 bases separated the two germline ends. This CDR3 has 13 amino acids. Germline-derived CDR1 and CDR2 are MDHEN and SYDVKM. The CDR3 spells CASSLDARYGYTF. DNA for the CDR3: TGTGCCAGCAGTTTGGATGCGCGGTATGGCTACACCTTC.

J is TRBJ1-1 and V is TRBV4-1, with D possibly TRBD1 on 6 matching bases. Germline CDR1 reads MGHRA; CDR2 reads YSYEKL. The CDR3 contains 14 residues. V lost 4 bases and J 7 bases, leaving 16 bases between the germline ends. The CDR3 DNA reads TGCGCCAGCAGCCCGGCGGGCAGGGGCGATGAAGCTTTCTTT. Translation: CASSPAGRGDEAFF.

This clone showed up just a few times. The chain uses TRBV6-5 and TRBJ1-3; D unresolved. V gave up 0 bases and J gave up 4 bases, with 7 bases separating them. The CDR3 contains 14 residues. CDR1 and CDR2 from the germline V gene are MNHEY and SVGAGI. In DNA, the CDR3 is TGTGCCAGCAGTTACTCAACACACGGAAACACCATATATTTT. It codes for CASSYSTHGNTIYF.

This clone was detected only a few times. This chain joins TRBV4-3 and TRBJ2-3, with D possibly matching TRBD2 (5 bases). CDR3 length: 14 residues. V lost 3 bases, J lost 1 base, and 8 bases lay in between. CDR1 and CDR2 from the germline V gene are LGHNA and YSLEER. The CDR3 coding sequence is TGCGCCAGCAGCCATGGAGGACGCACAGATACGCAGTATTTT. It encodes CASSHGGRTDTQYF.

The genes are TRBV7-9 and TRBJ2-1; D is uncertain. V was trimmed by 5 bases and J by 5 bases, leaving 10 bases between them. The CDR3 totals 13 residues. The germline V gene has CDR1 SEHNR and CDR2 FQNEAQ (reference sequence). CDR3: CASSPMSHNEQFF. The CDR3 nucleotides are TGTGCCAGCAGCCCCATGAGCCACAATGAGCAGTTCTTC. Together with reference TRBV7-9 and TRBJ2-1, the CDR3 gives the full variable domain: DTGVSQNPRHKITKRGQNVTFRCDPISEHNRLYWYRQTLGQGPEFLTYFQNEAQLEKSRLLSDRFSAERPKGSFSTLEIQRTEQGDSAMYLCASSPMSHNEQFFGPGTRLTVL.

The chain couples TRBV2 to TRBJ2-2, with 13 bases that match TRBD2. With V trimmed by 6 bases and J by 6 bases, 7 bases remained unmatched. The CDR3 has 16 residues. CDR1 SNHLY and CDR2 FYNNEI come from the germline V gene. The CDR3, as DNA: TGTGCCAGCAGCGCTATAGGACTAGCGGGAGCCGGGGAGCTGTTTTTT. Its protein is CASSAIGLAGAGELFF.

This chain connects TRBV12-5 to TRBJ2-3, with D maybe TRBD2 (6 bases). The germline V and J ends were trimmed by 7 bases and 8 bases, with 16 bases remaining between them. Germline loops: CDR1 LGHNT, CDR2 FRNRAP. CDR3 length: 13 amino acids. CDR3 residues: CASAEFGGGTQYF. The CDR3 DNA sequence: TGTGCTAGTGCCGAATTTGGGGGAGGTACGCAGTATTTT.

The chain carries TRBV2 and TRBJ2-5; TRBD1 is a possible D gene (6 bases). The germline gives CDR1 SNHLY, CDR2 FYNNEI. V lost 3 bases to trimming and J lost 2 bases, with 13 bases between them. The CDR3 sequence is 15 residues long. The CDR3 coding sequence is TGTGCCAGCAGTGACCCTCGACAGGTACAAGAGACCCAGTACTTC. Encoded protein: CASSDPRQVQETQYF. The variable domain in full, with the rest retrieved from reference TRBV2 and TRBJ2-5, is EPEVTQTPSHQVTQMGQEVILRCVPISNHLYFYWYRQILGQKVEFLVSFYNNEISEKSEIFDDQFSVERPDGSNFTLKIRSTKLEDSAMYFCASSDPRQVQETQYFGPGTRLLVL.

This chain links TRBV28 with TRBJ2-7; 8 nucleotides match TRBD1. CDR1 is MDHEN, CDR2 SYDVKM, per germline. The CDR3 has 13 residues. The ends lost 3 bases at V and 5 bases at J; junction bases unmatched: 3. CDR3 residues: CASSLDRAHEQYF. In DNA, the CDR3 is TGTGCCAGCAGTTTGGACAGGGCCCACGAGCAGTACTTC.

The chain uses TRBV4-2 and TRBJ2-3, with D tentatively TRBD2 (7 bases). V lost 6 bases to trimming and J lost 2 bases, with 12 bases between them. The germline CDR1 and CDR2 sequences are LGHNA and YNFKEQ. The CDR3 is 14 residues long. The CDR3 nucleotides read TGTGCCAGCAGTCGGGGGGCCTACACAGATACGCAGTATTTT. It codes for CASSRGAYTDTQYF.

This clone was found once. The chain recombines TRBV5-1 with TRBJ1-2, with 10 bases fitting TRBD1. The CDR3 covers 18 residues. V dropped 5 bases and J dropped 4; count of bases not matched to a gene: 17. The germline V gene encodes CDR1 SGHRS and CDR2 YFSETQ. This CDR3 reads CASSPTGGDTRPIYGYTF. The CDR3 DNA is TGCGCCAGCAGTCCGACAGGGGGCGATACGCGGCCCATCTATGGCTACACCTTC.

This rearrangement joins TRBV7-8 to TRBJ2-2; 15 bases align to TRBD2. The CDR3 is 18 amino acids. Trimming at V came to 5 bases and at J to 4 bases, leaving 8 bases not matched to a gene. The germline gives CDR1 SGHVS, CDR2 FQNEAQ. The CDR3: CASSLGLAGGRITGELFF. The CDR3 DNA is TGTGCCAGCAGCCTCGGACTAGCGGGGGGGCGAATCACCGGGGAGCTGTTTTTT.

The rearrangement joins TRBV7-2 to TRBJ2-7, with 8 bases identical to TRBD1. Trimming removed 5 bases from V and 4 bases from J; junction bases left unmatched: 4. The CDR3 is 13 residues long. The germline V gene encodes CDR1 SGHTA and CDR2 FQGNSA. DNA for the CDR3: TGTGCCAGCAGCCGACAGGGGAAATACGAGCAGTACTTC. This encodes CASSRQGKYEQYF. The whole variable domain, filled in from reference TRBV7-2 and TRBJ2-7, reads GAGVSQSPSNKVTEKGKDVELRCDPISGHTALYWYRQSLGQGLEFLIYFQGNSAPDKSGLPSDRFSAERTGGSVSTLTIQRTQQEDSAVYLCASSRQGKYEQYFGPGTRLTVT.

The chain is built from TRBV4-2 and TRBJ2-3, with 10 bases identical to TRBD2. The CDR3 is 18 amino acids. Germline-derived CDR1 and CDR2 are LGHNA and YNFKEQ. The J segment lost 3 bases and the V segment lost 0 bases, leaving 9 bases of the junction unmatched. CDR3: CASSQDGPSGSLTDTQYF. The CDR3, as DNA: TGTGCCAGCAGCCAAGATGGTCCTAGCGGGAGTTTGACAGATACGCAGTATTTT.

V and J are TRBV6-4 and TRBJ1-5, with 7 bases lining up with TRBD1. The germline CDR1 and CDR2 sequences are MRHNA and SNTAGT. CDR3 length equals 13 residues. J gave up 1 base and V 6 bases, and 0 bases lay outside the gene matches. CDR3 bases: TGTGCCAGCAGGGGACAGAGCAATCAGCCCCAGCATTTT. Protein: CASRGQSNQPQHF.

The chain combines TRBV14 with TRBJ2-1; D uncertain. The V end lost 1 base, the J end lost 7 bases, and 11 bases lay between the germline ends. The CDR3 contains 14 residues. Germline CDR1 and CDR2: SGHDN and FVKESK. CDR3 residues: CASSQGPLGNEQFF. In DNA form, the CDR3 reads TGTGCCAGCAGCCAAGGCCCCCTCGGGAATGAGCAGTTCTTC. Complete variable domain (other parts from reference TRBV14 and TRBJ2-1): EAGVTQFPSHSVIEKGQTVTLRCDPISGHDNLYWYRRVMGKEIKFLLHFVKESKQDESGMPNNRFLAERTGGTYSTLKVQPAELEDSGVYFCASSQGPLGNEQFFGPGTRLTVL.

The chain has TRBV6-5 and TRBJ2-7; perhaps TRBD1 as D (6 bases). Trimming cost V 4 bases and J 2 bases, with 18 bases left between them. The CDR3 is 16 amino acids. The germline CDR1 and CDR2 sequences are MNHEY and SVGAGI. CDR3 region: CASSSAQTRGAYEQYF. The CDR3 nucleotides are TGTGCCAGCAGTTCCGCCCAAACCAGGGGTGCCTACGAGCAGTACTTC.